The table lists the clone carrying this T cell receptor (beta chain) with many counts. Its antigen is as yet unknown. The sample is drawn from a study of T-cell reconstitution after alpha-beta-depleted transplantation in children. Study-level results: Fresh T-cell production supplied most of the T-cell counts and diversity seen one year after transplant. Some patients showed high day-60 TCRbeta diversity, which derived from surviving recipient T cells and thymic progenitors. Two months or so post-transplant, alpha-beta T cells reportedly derived from several hundred expanded graft clones.

The CDR3 covers 13 residues. The germline gives CDR1 MNHEY, CDR2 SMNVEV (reference sequence). Trimming stripped 3 bases from V and 3 bases from J, with 9 bases between. Unique molecular identifiers were built into the TCRbeta library. TCRdb passed the PCR reads through MiXCR, listing each CDR3 protein once. The table shows a few hundred thousand distinct CDR3 sequences, with roughly 27% occurring only once. The chain uses TRBV27 and TRBJ2-7, with D unresolved. This clonotype originated in a boy less than two years old with Wiskott-Aldrich syndrome, due to receive a stem cell transplant. This material consisted of PBMCs, taken before TCRalphabeta/CD19-depleted stem cell transplant. The CDR3 DNA reads TGTGCCAGCAGTTTGACGGCCGACTACGAGCAGTACTTC. Amino acids: CASSLTADYEQYF.